A single sample is the source of the 23 T cell receptor beta chains below, sequenced in a study of cytomegalovirus exposure and HLA in healthy donors. TCRdb keeps only in-frame clones here, not all; method: immunoSEQ multiplex PCR. Here the sample spans about 220,000 clones, 80% to 90% being singletons. The specimen sequenced was PBMCs. These receptors all stem from a woman between 18 and 29 years old in good health and CMV-seronegative.

The V call is TRBV30, the J call TRBJ2-5, with TRBD2 identical over 14 bases. This CDR3 has 16 amino acids. V was pared by 3 bases and J by 5 bases, with 8 bases of the junction left unmatched. Germline assignment: CDR1 GTSNPN and CDR2 SVGIG (reference sequence). The CDR3 coding sequence is TGTGCCTGGAGCACGGGACTAGCGGGAGATGGGGAGACCCAGTACTTC. Its translation is CAWSTGLAGDGETQYF.

The chain couples TRBV2 to TRBJ1-5; TRBD1 aligns across 10 bases. CDR1 and CDR2 from the germline V gene are SNHLY and FYNNEI. This CDR3 is built from 17 residues. V lost 2 bases and J lost 4; bases outside the gene matches: 8. The CDR3 sequence is CASSERQGALLNQPQHF. CDR3 nucleotide sequence: TGTGCCAGCAGTGAAAGACAGGGGGCCCTACTTAATCAGCCCCAGCATTTT.

The chain joins TRBV6-6 to TRBJ1-2; 10 bases match TRBD1. CDR3 size: 15 residues. Unmatched junction bases numbered 12, after V lost 6 bases and J lost 8 bases. Per the germline V gene, CDR1 is MNHNY and CDR2 is SVGAGI (reference sequence). The CDR3, as DNA: TGTGCCAGCAGCCGAGGGACAGGGGTTTCGGACGGCTACACCTTC. Encoded protein: CASSRGTGVSDGYTF.

The rearrangement joins TRBV6-1 to TRBJ2-5, with D possibly matching TRBD2 (5 bases). Trimming took off 6 bases at V and 2 bases at J, with 10 bases between the two ends. This CDR3 spans 13 amino acids. CDR1 is MNHNS and CDR2 is SASEGT in the germline V gene. CDR3 DNA: TGTGCCAGCAGCTCGACGGGACAAGAGACCCAGTACTTC. Protein: CASSSTGQETQYF.

V and J are TRBV2 and TRBJ2-5; 8 nucleotides agree with TRBD1. The CDR3 sequence is 12 residues long. Losses at the gene ends were 6 bases for V and 5 bases for J; bases not matched to a gene: 2. Germline loops: CDR1 SNHLY, CDR2 FYNNEI. The CDR3 DNA sequence: TGTGCCAGCAGCGGGACAGGCGAGACCCAGTACTTC. It codes for CASSGTGETQYF.

This clone was picked up one time. The chain couples TRBV28 to TRBJ1-2; D is ambiguous. V shed 3 bases and J shed 4 bases, with 12 bases lying between them. CDR1 MDHEN and CDR2 SYDVKM come from the germline V gene. There are 14 residues in the CDR3. CDR3 bases: TGTGCCAGCAGTTTGAGAAACCAGGCCTATGGCTACACCTTC. Its protein product is CASSLRNQAYGYTF.

The chain uses TRBV27 and TRBJ1-1; D is uncertain. V lost 6 bases and J lost 5, with 19 bases in between. Germline-derived CDR1 and CDR2 are MNHEY and SMNVEV (reference sequence). CDR3 length: 15 amino acids. CDR3 residues: CASSPPNMVGTEAFF. The CDR3 nucleotides read TGTGCCAGCAGCCCCCCCAATATGGTCGGTACTGAAGCTTTCTTT.

This chain joins TRBV28 and TRBJ2-1; D gene unclear. The CDR3 contains 12 residues. Trimming shortened V by 6 bases and J by 6 bases, and 9 bases separated the two germline ends. CDR1 is MDHEN, CDR2 SYDVKM, per germline. The CDR3 protein is CASSPPINEQFF. The CDR3 region has the DNA TGTGCCAGCAGCCCCCCCATCAATGAGCAGTTCTTC.

This chain connects TRBV6-5 to TRBJ1-4; weak D call: TRBD1 (6 bases). V dropped 4 bases and J dropped 8 bases, with 17 bases sitting between them. Germline V gives CDR1 MNHEY, CDR2 SVGAGI. This CDR3 region has 15 residues. DNA for the CDR3: TGTGCCAGCAGTTCCACAGGGATCTTGGGGGAAAAACTGTTTTTT. This codes for CASSSTGILGEKLFF.

The chain combines TRBV6-5 with TRBJ2-7; 9 bases are a match to TRBD1. The CDR3 consists of 14 residues. V trimming: 6 bases; J trimming: 0 bases; junction bases outside the gene matches: 3. CDR1 and CDR2 (germline): MNHEY, SVGAGI. CDR3 bases: TGTGCCAGCAGGCCGGGACAGGGCTCCTACGAGCAGTACTTC. Translation: CASRPGQGSYEQYF.

The chain links TRBV10-2 to TRBJ2-5, with TRBD1 as a possible D gene (5 bases). The CDR3 is made up of 13 amino acids. V gave up 7 bases and J gave up 1 base, with 10 bases separating them. From germline, CDR1 is WSHSY and CDR2 SAAADI. The CDR3 nucleotides read TGCGCCAGCAAAGGGGCTGTCCAAGAGACCCAGTACTTC. Translating it yields CASKGAVQETQYF.

The chain uses TRBV7-2 and TRBJ2-7; D is unresolved. The V gene lost 1 base and the J gene lost 2 bases, with 15 bases spanning the gap. CDR3 length: 16 residues. Germline CDR1 and CDR2: SGHTA and FQGNSA. CDR3 residues: CASSLVSLLKTYEQYF. In nucleotides, the CDR3 is TGTGCCAGCAGCTTAGTTAGCCTCCTAAAAACCTACGAGCAGTACTTC.

The V and J genes are TRBV19 and TRBJ2-1, with 7 bases fitting TRBD2. V shed 5 bases, J shed 2 bases, and the junction held 0 bases outside the gene matches. The CDR3 is 13 residues long. The germline V gene encodes CDR1 LNHDA and CDR2 SQIVND (reference sequence). The CDR3 bases are TGTGCCAGTAGTGCGGGAGCCTACAATGAGCAGTTCTTC. Translating it yields CASSAGAYNEQFF.

The rearrangement links TRBV27 to TRBJ1-4, with TRBD1 matching over 8 bases. CDR1 is MNHEY, CDR2 SMNVEV, per germline (reference sequence). V was pared by 6 bases and J by 8 bases, with 5 bases of the junction left unmatched. The CDR3 covers 13 residues. The CDR3 DNA is TGTGCCAGCAGAGGACAGGGATACGAAAAACTGTTTTTT. It specifies CASRGQGYEKLFF.

This chain links TRBV5-6 with TRBJ2-2, with 7 bases identical to TRBD1. CDR1 and CDR2 (germline): SGHDT, YYEEEE. CDR3 length: 16 residues. J was trimmed by 2 bases and V by 5 bases; bases with no gene match: 9. For the CDR3, the DNA is TGTGCCAGCAGTCCCCTGGGACAGAGAAACACCGGGGAGCTGTTTTTT. It codes for CASSPLGQRNTGELFF.

This rearrangement joins TRBV28 to TRBJ2-1; no firm D call. The CDR3 consists of 15 residues. CDR1 MDHEN and CDR2 SYDVKM come from the germline V gene. Deletions cut 1 base from V and 1 base from J, with 8 bases between. In DNA, the CDR3 is TGTGCCAGCAGTTTATACCCAGATTCCTACAATGAGCAGTTCTTC. Its translation: CASSLYPDSYNEQFF.

This clone has a handful of counts. The chain recombines TRBV10-2 with TRBJ1-1, with 7 bases aligning to TRBD1. The CDR3 is made up of 12 amino acids. In germline, CDR1 is WSHSY, CDR2 SAAADI. The J segment lost 4 bases and the V segment lost 5 bases, leaving 1 base of the junction unmatched. The CDR3 coding sequence is TGCGCCAGCAGTTGGGACAGCACTGAAGCTTTCTTT. This translates into CASSWDSTEAFF.

The gene calls are TRBV28 and TRBJ1-2; D possibly corresponds to TRBD1 (5 bases). Between the trimmed V and J ends, which lost 2 bases and 6 bases, there was a span of 10 bases. Per germline, CDR1 MDHEN and CDR2 SYDVKM. The CDR3 runs 13 residues. The CDR3 loop is CASSLNLGDGYTF. CDR3 in DNA: TGTGCCAGCAGTTTAAACCTAGGGGATGGCTACACCTTC.

The chain recombines TRBV10-3 with TRBJ1-1, with 7 positions matching TRBD1. V was pared by 3 bases and J by 1 base, with 8 bases of the junction left unmatched. The germline V gene encodes CDR1 ENHRY and CDR2 SYGVKD. This CDR3 spans 16 amino acids. CDR3 protein: CAISDGGGGGNTEAFF. The CDR3 coding sequence is TGTGCCATCAGTGATGGAGGGGGCGGTGGGAACACTGAAGCTTTCTTT.

This sequence joins TRBV19 and TRBJ2-3; the D is unclear. The length of the CDR3 is 15 residues. The ends were cut back, 6 bases at V and 5 bases at J, with 18 bases in the middle. Per the germline V gene, CDR1 is LNHDA and CDR2 is SQIVND (reference sequence). In DNA, the CDR3 is TGTGCCAGTAGCCTTGACACCCCCCCTTTAGATACGCAGTATTTT. Amino acids: CASSLDTPPLDTQYF.

The chain is built from TRBV7-6 and TRBJ2-5; no clear D gene. Trimming removed 1 base from V and 5 bases from J, with 8 bases in between. Germline V gene sequence: CDR1 SGHVS, CDR2 FNYEAQ. This CDR3 is 13 amino acids long. The CDR3 loop is CASSLVLSETQYF. DNA for the CDR3: TGTGCCAGCAGCTTAGTTCTTTCGGAGACCCAGTACTTC.

J is TRBJ1-2 and V is TRBV29-1; 7 positions agree with TRBD1. Germline V gives CDR1 SQVTM, CDR2 ANQGSEA. The junction had 6 bases not matched to a gene; V was cut back by 5 bases and J by 9 bases. This CDR3 contains 11 residues. DNA for the CDR3: TGCAGCGTTCAAAACAGGGGTAGCTACACCTTC. This translates into CSVQNRGSYTF.

The chain is built from TRBV27 and TRBJ2-3, with a tentative D call TRBD1 (6 bases). V dropped 7 bases and J dropped 11 bases, with 22 bases sitting between them. The V gene's germline CDR1 is MNHEY and CDR2 SMNVEV (reference sequence). The CDR3 loop spans 14 amino acids. CDR3 sequence (DNA): TGTGCCAGCAAAGGCCCCGACAGGTCTCGGAGGCAGTATTTT. Translation gives CASKGPDRSRRQYF.